Below, one T cell receptor beta chain is given with its context. Its specificity is unknown. The sample belongs to a study of cytomegalovirus exposure and HLA in healthy donors. Vbeta (60) and Jbeta (13) primers were used in the PCR. Measured with immunoSEQ multiplex PCR; TCRdb has only the in-frame clones, and not every one. The sample lists roughly 200,000 clones; roughly 85% were seen once. The CDR3 length is 15 residues. The germline V gene has CDR1 SGHRS and CDR2 YFSETQ. After removal of 4 bases from V and 4 bases from J, the junction contained 5 bases not matched to a gene. Study results and caveats: Most CMV-associated TCR beta chains were later found to appear HLA-restricted. The study assumed roughly uniform donor sequencing depth for presence/absence analyses. Cytomegalovirus association was listed for under 200 TCR beta chains. Most observed TCR sequences were rare, whereas some public TCRs were detected in many donors.

Input material: PBMCs. The source is a woman aged 40 to 49 in good health and CMV-seronegative. V is TRBV5-1 and J is TRBJ2-5; 12 positions agree with TRBD1. The CDR3 DNA is TGCGCCAGCAGCCCGGGACAGGGGGCTGGAGAGACCCAGTACTTC. This translates into CASSPGQGAGETQYF.